A single T cell receptor (beta chain) is shown here with its context. Its antigen is unknown. The data stem from a study of blood T cells in healthy people across ages. Unmatched junction bases numbered 14, after V lost 0 bases and J lost 1 base. The CDR3 extends over 19 amino acids. Germline CDR1 SGHRS, CDR2 YFSETQ. Through a sample-barcoded 5' primer and a J-beta primer mix, a second PCR was run for about 6 to 12 cycles. One entry per CDR3 protein results from TCRdb running MiXCR on the 5' RACE reads. Here the sample spans 1.5 million to 2 million distinct CDR3 sequences, 35% to 50% being singletons. Study results and limitations: Estimates of total diversity, which came from one million sequenced T cells, were considered to be underestimates.

The sample comprised blood. The V and J genes are TRBV5-1 and TRBJ2-7; 9 nucleotides line up with TRBD1. This receptor was obtained from a human donor in good health. CDR3 loop: CASSLVPSADRGISYEQYF. As DNA, the CDR3 is TGCGCCAGCAGCTTGGTCCCCTCTGCCGACAGGGGGATATCCTACGAGCAGTACTTC.